A selection of T cell receptor beta chains follows, all from one sample in a study of cytomegalovirus exposure and HLA in healthy donors. Assay used: immunoSEQ multiplex PCR; TCRdb lists only in-frame clones, some missing. The sample lists roughly 90,000 clones, around 93% occurring once. Sequenced sample: PBMCs. All receptors derive from a woman aged 30 to 39 in good health and CMV-seropositive. Each CDR3 is given with its conserved first and last residue. A D gene is named only where the DNA matches it firmly. Some rows have no size entry. The others give once, few or many, or a class for an expanded clone.

abundance,j_gene,d_gene,v_gene,CDR3nt,CDR3aa
-,TRBJ1-5,-,TRBV19,TGTGCCAGTACCATGGGGGGTAGCAATCAGCCCCAGCATTTT,CASTMGGSNQPQHF
-,TRBJ2-1,TRBD1,TRBV6-6,TGTGCCAGCAGCCCAGGACAGGGGGCTTCCGATGAGCAGTTCTTC,CASSPGQGASDEQFF
-,TRBJ1-4,-,TRBV6-1,TGTGCCAGCAGTGAAACGACAGTAACTAATGAAAAACTGTTTTTT,CASSETTVTNEKLFF
-,TRBJ2-2,-,TRBV6-5,TGTGCCAGCAGGGGCGACAGAGTAGGCGGGGAGCTGTTTTTT,CASRGDRVGGELFF
-,TRBJ1-2,-,TRBV7-2,TGTGCCAGCAGCTTAGAAGGGGCAGGCTATGGCTACACCTTC,CASSLEGAGYGYTF
-,TRBJ2-2,-,TRBV9,TGTGCCAGCAGCGTCGGGAGCGGAACCGGGGAGCTGTTTTTT,CASSVGSGTGELFF
-,TRBJ2-7,-,TRBV28,TGTGCCAGCAGTGTGGTGGGGGGCTACGAGCAGTACTTC,CASSVVGGYEQYF
-,TRBJ1-1,-,TRBV4-3,TGCGCCAGCAGCCAAGACAGGGGCCAGGCGCTGAGGAACACTGAAGCTTTCTTT,CASSQDRGQALRNTEAFF
-,TRBJ2-2,-,TRBV7-9,TGTGCCAGCAGCTTAGGTGTGGGAGTGAAACCCGGGGAGCTGTTTTTT,CASSLGVGVKPGELFF
-,TRBJ2-7,-,TRBV29-1,TGCAGCGTTGAAGTGCACAGCGGAATCTACGAGCAGTACTTC,CSVEVHSGIYEQYF
-,TRBJ2-7,TRBD2,TRBV5-6,TGTGCCAGCAGCTTAACTAGCGGGAGATTTTACTTC,CASSLTSGRFYF
-,TRBJ2-3,TRBD2,TRBV6-5,TGTGCCAGCAGTTACATGCGGGAGGGCCTGACAGATACGCAGTATTTT,CASSYMREGLTDTQYF
-,TRBJ2-3,-,TRBV7-3,TGTGCCAGCAGCTTAAAGGTGGGTTCGGGTGGAGATACGCAGTATTTT,CASSLKVGSGGDTQYF
-,TRBJ2-7,TRBD2,TRBV7-2,TGTGCCAGCAGCCGGAGACTAGCGGCTCTCTACGAGCAGTACTTC,CASSRRLAALYEQYF
-,TRBJ1-1,-,TRBV7-9,TGTGCCAGCAGCTTAGTGGCGGATGAAGCTTTCTTT,CASSLVADEAFF
-,TRBJ1-2,-,TRBV7-9,TGTGCCAGCTTCGACCTCGGACAGCCCCGGGATGGCTACACCTTC,CASFDLGQPRDGYTF
-,TRBJ1-2,-,TRBV18,TGTGCCAGCTCACCGATGGGGCAAGGCTATGGCTACACCTTC,CASSPMGQGYGYTF
-,TRBJ2-7,TRBD1,TRBV27,TGTGCCAGCAGTTTCTCGGACAGGTACGAGCAGTACTTC,CASSFSDRYEQYF
-,TRBJ2-7,-,TRBV7-2,TGTGCCAGCAGCTCGCACCCACCAGGGTTCTACGAGCAGTACTTC,CASSSHPPGFYEQYF
-,TRBJ2-1,-,TRBV7-8,TGTGCCAGCAGCTTAGCCTCTGCGCTTGGTGAGCAGTTCTTC,CASSLASALGEQFF
-,TRBJ2-1,TRBD2,TRBV30,TGTGCCTGGAGTCGGGGCAGCGGGGGCTACAATGAGCAGTTCTTC,CAWSRGSGGYNEQFF
once,TRBJ2-7,-,TRBV7-2,TGTGCCAGCAGCTTAGACTCTAGCGACGAGCAGTACTTC,CASSLDSSDEQYF
-,TRBJ2-7,TRBD2,TRBV7-8,TGTGCCAGCAGCAGAGAGGGGGTAGCGGGAGGATCCTACGAGCAGTACTTC,CASSREGVAGGSYEQYF
-,TRBJ2-1,-,TRBV27,TGTGCCAGCAGTTCAAGACTATGGAGGCAGTTCTTC,CASSSRLWRQFF
-,TRBJ1-4,TRBD1,TRBV15,TGTGCCACCAGCGGCAGACAGGGCCTGGGGGAAAAACTGTTTTTT,CATSGRQGLGEKLFF
-,TRBJ1-5,TRBD1,TRBV4-2,TGTGCCAGCAGCCAAGTACAGGGGGCCTTTCAGCCCCAGCATTTT,CASSQVQGAFQPQHF
-,TRBJ2-2,TRBD2,TRBV7-2,TGTGCCAGCAGCTTAGGCGTCGGGAGGGGCACCGGGGAGCTGTTTTTT,CASSLGVGRGTGELFF
-,TRBJ2-4,TRBD1,TRBV9,TGTGCCAGCAGCCCTCGAGGCCAGGGACAGGGGTTAGACAAAAACATTCAGTACTTC,CASSPRGQGQGLDKNIQYF
-,TRBJ2-2,-,TRBV7-9,TGTGCCAGCAGCTCCCGGGAGCGGGAGCTGTTTTTT,CASSSRERELFF
-,TRBJ1-1,-,TRBV6-6,TGTGCCAGCAGTTATACGACAGTCCTGAACACTGAAGCTTTCTTT,CASSYTTVLNTEAFF
-,TRBJ2-7,-,TRBV7-2,TGTGCCAGCAGCTTAGGGGGGCCCTACGAGCAGTACTTC,CASSLGGPYEQYF
-,TRBJ2-5,TRBD2,TRBV18,TGTGCCAGCTCACCTCGGGGACTAGCGGGCGGATCAAAAGAGACCCAGTACTTC,CASSPRGLAGGSKETQYF
-,TRBJ2-4,TRBD1,TRBV2,TGTGCCAGCAGTGTTGAAGGGGGCAGGGACATTCAGTACTTC,CASSVEGGRDIQYF
-,TRBJ2-7,TRBD2,TRBV19,TGTGCCACCAAACCCACTAGCGGCTCCTACGAGCAGTACTTC,CATKPTSGSYEQYF
-,TRBJ2-2,-,TRBV4-3,TGCGCCAGCAGGCCTTCCGGGGGGCAAGGGGAGCTGTTTTTT,CASRPSGGQGELFF
-,TRBJ2-1,TRBD2,TRBV29-1,TGCAGCGTTGAGGTGGTTCGGGAGGCCAATGAGCAGTTCTTC,CSVEVVREANEQFF
-,TRBJ2-7,-,TRBV7-9,TGTGCCAGCAGCTTAGAGACGGGTTTTGGGAGTCTCTACGAGCAGTACTTC,CASSLETGFGSLYEQYF
-,TRBJ2-7,TRBD2,TRBV10-1,TGCGCCAGCAGTGATGTTTTAGCGGGAACCCACGAGCAGTACTTC,CASSDVLAGTHEQYF
-,TRBJ1-4,TRBD1,TRBV19,TGTGCCAGTAGTATAGATCGCGGTAGGAGACAGGGCGAAAAACTGTTTTTT,CASSIDRGRRQGEKLFF
-,TRBJ2-3,TRBD2,TRBV5-4,TGTGCCAGCAACAATCTCGTCCGCGGGAGAAGGACAGATACGCAGTATTTT,CASNNLVRGRRTDTQYF
-,TRBJ2-3,TRBD2,TRBV6-1,TGTGCCAGCAGTGAGCCGGGACTAGCCCCTCAGTATTTT,CASSEPGLAPQYF
-,TRBJ2-2,-,TRBV7-9,TGTGCCAGCAGCCGCCTTGCCGGGAGCGTTATCGGGGAGCTGTTTTTT,CASSRLAGSVIGELFF
-,TRBJ2-5,-,TRBV30,TGTGCCTGGAGTCCGGACCGGAGGCCCCAAGAGACCCAGTACTTC,CAWSPDRRPQETQYF
-,TRBJ1-2,TRBD1,TRBV25-1,TGTGCCAGCAGTGAAAGACAGGGTGGTAACTATGGCTACACCTTC,CASSERQGGNYGYTF
once,TRBJ1-2,TRBD1,TRBV12-5,TGTGCTAGTGGTTTGGTACGGGGGACAGGGGTTCATGGCTACACCTTC,CASGLVRGTGVHGYTF
-,TRBJ1-5,-,TRBV4-1,TGCGCCAGCAGCCCCTTTGGGGGGGGGAATAGCAATCAGCCCCAGCATTTT,CASSPFGGGNSNQPQHF
-,TRBJ2-7,TRBD1,TRBV6-6,TGTGCCAGCAGTTACACAGCCGACAGGGGGCACTACGAGCAGTACTTC,CASSYTADRGHYEQYF
-,TRBJ2-1,-,TRBV10-3,TGTGCCATCAGTGGGGGCGGGGGCAGAATCTTC,CAISGGGGRIF
-,TRBJ2-7,-,TRBV6-6,TGTGCCAGCAGCCCAACTAGTTCCGAGCAGTACTTC,CASSPTSSEQYF